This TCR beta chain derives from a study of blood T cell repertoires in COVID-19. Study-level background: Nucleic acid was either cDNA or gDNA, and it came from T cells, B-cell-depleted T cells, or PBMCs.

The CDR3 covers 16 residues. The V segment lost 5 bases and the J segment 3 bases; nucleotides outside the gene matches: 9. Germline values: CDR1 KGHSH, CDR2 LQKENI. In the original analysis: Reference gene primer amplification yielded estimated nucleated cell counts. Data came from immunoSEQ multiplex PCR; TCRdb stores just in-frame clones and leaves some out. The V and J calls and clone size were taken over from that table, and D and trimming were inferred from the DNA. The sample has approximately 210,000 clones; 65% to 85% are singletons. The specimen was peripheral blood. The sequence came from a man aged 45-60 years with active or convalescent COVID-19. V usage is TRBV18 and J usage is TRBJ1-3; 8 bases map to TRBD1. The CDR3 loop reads CASSRDRGAFGNTIYF. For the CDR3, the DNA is TGTGCCAGCTCAAGAGACAGGGGTGCCTTTGGAAACACCATATATTTT.